Below, one T cell receptor (beta chain) is given with its context. This receptor's antigen is unknown. No clone much larger than this one lies a single base away; base qualities are absent. The sample is drawn from a study of T cell changes during pregnancy in multiple sclerosis (dated by TCRdb to the late 2010s). In terms of the full investigation: Changes in the T cell repertoire over the course of pregnancy were examined in this study in women with multiple sclerosis.

The method was the immunoSEQ multiplex PCR assay. In its TCRdb copy, this immuneACCESS table keeps in-frame sequences only and misses some clones. Where compared with another copy, unresolved V genes explain less than half of these, and the others have no known cause. This sample gives about 40,000 clones in total; about 93% of them show up just once. In total, the top ten clones hold 0.43% of the sample. CDR1 and CDR2 (MDHEN, SYDVKM) derive from the germline V gene. Trimming takes 7 bases off V and 4 bases off J; junction bases not matched to a gene: 8. Including cysteine and phenylalanine, the CDR3 has 14 amino acids. The only DNA kept is the CDR3, 42 bases in frame from the first base.

The sequencing used CD4+ T cells from peripheral blood mononuclear cells, collected in the third trimester of pregnancy. The sequence is built from TRBV28 and TRBJ1-2; a stretch of 8 junction bases matches TRBD1. The clonotype originates from a female donor with multiple sclerosis, enrolled in a pregnancy study. The DNA reads as follows: TGTGCCAGCAATACAGGGGGTGTAGGCTATGGCTACACCTTC. It translates to CASNTGGVGYGYTF.